This T cell receptor beta chain stems from a study of control samples from healthy donors and cancer patients. The assay was immunoSEQ multiplex PCR, and TCRdb's table has in-frame clones only and misses some. The data show 77,000 or so clones, around 92% seen once. The CDR3 totals 14 residues. Germline lookup yields CDR1 MGHRA and CDR2 YSYEKL. Between the trimmed V and J ends, which lost 1 base and 4 bases, there was a span of 7 bases. The chain is built from TRBV4-1 and TRBJ1-4; D is undetermined. The sequenced material came from blood. This sequence originates from a man younger than 45 in good health. The CDR3 loop is CASSQVGVNEKLFF. The CDR3, as DNA: TGCGCCAGCAGCCAAGTTGGGGTTAATGAAAAACTGTTTTTT.